The source of this T cell receptor beta chain is a study of human T cells and chemical hapten exposure. General study findings and limits: There was no change with DPC sensitization in TCRs above 1 in 1000 frequency.

In its sample, this clonotype was seen many times. Its antigen is unidentified. Via MiXCR, TCRdb re-called the RACE reads, giving one row per CDR3 protein. The sample consists of fewer than 300,000 distinct CDR3 sequences, 7.5% to 9% of them appearing once. Germline V CDR1 and CDR2: KGHDR, SFDVKD. Trimming pared 3 bases from V and 6 bases from J, leaving 13 bases between. This CDR3 is built from 15 residues. Time point here: pre-sensitization, week 0. The treatment: therapeutic diphenylcyclopropenone sensitization with weekly scalp DPC. Sequencing used whole blood, obtained in connection with sensitization to the hapten diphenylcyclopropenone (DPC). This receptor was obtained from a woman between 40 and 55 years old with alopecia areata. Some clones in this sample may be carry-over from other donors' samples. The chain combines TRBV24-1 with TRBJ2-2; D unresolved. The DNA for the CDR3 is TGTGCCACCAGTGATGTCCAGCAGGATCCCGGGGAGCTGTTTTTT. This codes for CATSDVQQDPGELFF.